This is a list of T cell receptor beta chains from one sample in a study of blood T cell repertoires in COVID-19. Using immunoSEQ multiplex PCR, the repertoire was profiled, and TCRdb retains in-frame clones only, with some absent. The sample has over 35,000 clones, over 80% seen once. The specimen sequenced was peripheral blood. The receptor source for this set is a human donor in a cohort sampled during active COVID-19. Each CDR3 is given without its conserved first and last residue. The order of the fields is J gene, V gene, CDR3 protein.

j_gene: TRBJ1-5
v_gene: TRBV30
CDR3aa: AWSPGQGNAQPQH

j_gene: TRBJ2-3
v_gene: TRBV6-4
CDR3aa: ASSDSVGGDTQY

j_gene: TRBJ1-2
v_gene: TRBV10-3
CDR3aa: AISESKGDYGYT

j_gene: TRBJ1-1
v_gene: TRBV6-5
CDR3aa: ASSYESFEGNTEAF

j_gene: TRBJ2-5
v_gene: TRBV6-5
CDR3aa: ASSTSGGEQETQY

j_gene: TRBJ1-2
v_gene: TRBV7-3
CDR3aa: ASSLTGVDGYT

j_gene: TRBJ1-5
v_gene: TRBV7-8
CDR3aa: ASSLEGGRGPQPQH

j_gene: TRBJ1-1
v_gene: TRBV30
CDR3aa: AWGTGGNTEAF

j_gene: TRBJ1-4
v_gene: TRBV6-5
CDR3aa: ASSYREKLF

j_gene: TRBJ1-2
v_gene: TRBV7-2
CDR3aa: ASSASRGVTGGYT

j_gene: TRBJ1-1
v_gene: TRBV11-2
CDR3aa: ASTDRRGAF

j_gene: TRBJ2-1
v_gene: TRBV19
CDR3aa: ASSPRTSGGAGEQF

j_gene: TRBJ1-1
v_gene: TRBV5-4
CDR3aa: ANPPPAGSMNTEAF

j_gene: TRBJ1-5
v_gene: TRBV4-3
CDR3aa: ASSQQYFGNINQPQH

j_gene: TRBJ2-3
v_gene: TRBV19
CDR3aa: ASSTSLGGGTDTQY

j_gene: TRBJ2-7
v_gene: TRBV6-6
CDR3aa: ASRQTGGGAYEQY

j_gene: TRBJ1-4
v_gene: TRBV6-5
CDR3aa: ASSIAYGTNEKLF

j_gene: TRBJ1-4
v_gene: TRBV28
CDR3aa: ATQGDNEKLF

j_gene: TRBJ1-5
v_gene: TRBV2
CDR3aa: ASSVRGQPQH

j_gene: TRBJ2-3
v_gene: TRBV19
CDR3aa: ASSITLARPRDTQY

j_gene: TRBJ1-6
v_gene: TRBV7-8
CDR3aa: ASSFKGVDSPLH

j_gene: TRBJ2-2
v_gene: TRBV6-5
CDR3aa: ASRLNMNTGELF

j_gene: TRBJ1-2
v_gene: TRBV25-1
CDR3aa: ASRNSKGVDYGYT

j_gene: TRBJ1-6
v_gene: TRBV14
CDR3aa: ASSQLQASYNSPLH

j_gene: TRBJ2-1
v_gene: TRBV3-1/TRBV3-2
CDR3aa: ASSQSLDEQF

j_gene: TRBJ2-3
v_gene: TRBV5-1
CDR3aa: ASSPRRETSTDTQY

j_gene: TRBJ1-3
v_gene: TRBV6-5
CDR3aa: ASSTEENTIY

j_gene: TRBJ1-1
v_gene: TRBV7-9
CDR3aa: ASSLRGGAGEAF

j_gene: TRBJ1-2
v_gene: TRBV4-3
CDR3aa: ASSLEVGVGYGYT

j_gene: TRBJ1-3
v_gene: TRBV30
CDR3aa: AWSPVYGNTIY

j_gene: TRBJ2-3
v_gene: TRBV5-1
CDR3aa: ASSSGNSGGLTDTQY

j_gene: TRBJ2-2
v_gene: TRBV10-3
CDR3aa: AISERRQGQGGELF

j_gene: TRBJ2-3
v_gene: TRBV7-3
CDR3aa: ASSLKGGGDTQY

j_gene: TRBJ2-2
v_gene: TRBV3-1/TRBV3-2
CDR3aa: ASSFRAITGELF

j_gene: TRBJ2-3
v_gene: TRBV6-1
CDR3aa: ASSEGGVADTQY

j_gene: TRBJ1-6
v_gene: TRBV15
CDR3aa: ATSRIQGVGSPLH

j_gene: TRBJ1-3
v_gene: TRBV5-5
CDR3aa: ASSLGHTGNTIY

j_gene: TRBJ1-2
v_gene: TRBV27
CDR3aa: ASSLSRDRGRANYGYT

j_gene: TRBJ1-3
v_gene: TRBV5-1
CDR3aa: ASSTGQGATTIY

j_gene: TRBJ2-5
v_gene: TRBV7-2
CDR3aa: ASSLKTSGGVTQY

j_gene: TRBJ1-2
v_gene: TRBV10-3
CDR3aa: AIKGDGYT

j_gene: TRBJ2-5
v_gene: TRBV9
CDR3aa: ASSVETGAGGGKTQY

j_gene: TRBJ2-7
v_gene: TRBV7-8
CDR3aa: ASSLARGASESYEQY

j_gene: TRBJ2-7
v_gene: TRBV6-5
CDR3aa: ASRPGQGSQQY

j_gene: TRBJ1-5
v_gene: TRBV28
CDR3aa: ASSLIEAQH

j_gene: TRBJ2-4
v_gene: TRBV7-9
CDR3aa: ASSKGDRAFDIQY

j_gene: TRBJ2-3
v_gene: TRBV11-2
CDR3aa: ASSLRVSGGGTDTQY

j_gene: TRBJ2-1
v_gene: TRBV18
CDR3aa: ASSPPYGGGAIEQF

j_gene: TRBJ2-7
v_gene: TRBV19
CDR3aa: ASSNNRAPYEQY

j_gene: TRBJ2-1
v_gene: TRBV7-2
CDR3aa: ASSLFPGRDEQF

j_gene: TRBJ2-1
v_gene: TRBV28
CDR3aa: ASRTGTGLYNEQF

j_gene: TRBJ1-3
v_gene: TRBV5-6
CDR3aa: ASSLRDRGLNTIY

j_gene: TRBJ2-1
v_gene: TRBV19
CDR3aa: ASRDRGERSYEQF

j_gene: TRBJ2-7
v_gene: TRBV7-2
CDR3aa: ASSRGGYYEQY

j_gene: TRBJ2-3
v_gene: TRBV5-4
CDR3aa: ASSLQGADHDTQY

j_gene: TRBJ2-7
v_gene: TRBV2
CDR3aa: ASSDGLAVPYEQY

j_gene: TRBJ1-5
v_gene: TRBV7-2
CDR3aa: ASSFAGGGENQPQH

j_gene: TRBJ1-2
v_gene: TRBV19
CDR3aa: ASSPRGPNYGYT

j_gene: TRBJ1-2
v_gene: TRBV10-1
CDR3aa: ASTKATGYGYT

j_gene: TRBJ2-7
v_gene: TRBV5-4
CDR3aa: ASSYPDNYEQY